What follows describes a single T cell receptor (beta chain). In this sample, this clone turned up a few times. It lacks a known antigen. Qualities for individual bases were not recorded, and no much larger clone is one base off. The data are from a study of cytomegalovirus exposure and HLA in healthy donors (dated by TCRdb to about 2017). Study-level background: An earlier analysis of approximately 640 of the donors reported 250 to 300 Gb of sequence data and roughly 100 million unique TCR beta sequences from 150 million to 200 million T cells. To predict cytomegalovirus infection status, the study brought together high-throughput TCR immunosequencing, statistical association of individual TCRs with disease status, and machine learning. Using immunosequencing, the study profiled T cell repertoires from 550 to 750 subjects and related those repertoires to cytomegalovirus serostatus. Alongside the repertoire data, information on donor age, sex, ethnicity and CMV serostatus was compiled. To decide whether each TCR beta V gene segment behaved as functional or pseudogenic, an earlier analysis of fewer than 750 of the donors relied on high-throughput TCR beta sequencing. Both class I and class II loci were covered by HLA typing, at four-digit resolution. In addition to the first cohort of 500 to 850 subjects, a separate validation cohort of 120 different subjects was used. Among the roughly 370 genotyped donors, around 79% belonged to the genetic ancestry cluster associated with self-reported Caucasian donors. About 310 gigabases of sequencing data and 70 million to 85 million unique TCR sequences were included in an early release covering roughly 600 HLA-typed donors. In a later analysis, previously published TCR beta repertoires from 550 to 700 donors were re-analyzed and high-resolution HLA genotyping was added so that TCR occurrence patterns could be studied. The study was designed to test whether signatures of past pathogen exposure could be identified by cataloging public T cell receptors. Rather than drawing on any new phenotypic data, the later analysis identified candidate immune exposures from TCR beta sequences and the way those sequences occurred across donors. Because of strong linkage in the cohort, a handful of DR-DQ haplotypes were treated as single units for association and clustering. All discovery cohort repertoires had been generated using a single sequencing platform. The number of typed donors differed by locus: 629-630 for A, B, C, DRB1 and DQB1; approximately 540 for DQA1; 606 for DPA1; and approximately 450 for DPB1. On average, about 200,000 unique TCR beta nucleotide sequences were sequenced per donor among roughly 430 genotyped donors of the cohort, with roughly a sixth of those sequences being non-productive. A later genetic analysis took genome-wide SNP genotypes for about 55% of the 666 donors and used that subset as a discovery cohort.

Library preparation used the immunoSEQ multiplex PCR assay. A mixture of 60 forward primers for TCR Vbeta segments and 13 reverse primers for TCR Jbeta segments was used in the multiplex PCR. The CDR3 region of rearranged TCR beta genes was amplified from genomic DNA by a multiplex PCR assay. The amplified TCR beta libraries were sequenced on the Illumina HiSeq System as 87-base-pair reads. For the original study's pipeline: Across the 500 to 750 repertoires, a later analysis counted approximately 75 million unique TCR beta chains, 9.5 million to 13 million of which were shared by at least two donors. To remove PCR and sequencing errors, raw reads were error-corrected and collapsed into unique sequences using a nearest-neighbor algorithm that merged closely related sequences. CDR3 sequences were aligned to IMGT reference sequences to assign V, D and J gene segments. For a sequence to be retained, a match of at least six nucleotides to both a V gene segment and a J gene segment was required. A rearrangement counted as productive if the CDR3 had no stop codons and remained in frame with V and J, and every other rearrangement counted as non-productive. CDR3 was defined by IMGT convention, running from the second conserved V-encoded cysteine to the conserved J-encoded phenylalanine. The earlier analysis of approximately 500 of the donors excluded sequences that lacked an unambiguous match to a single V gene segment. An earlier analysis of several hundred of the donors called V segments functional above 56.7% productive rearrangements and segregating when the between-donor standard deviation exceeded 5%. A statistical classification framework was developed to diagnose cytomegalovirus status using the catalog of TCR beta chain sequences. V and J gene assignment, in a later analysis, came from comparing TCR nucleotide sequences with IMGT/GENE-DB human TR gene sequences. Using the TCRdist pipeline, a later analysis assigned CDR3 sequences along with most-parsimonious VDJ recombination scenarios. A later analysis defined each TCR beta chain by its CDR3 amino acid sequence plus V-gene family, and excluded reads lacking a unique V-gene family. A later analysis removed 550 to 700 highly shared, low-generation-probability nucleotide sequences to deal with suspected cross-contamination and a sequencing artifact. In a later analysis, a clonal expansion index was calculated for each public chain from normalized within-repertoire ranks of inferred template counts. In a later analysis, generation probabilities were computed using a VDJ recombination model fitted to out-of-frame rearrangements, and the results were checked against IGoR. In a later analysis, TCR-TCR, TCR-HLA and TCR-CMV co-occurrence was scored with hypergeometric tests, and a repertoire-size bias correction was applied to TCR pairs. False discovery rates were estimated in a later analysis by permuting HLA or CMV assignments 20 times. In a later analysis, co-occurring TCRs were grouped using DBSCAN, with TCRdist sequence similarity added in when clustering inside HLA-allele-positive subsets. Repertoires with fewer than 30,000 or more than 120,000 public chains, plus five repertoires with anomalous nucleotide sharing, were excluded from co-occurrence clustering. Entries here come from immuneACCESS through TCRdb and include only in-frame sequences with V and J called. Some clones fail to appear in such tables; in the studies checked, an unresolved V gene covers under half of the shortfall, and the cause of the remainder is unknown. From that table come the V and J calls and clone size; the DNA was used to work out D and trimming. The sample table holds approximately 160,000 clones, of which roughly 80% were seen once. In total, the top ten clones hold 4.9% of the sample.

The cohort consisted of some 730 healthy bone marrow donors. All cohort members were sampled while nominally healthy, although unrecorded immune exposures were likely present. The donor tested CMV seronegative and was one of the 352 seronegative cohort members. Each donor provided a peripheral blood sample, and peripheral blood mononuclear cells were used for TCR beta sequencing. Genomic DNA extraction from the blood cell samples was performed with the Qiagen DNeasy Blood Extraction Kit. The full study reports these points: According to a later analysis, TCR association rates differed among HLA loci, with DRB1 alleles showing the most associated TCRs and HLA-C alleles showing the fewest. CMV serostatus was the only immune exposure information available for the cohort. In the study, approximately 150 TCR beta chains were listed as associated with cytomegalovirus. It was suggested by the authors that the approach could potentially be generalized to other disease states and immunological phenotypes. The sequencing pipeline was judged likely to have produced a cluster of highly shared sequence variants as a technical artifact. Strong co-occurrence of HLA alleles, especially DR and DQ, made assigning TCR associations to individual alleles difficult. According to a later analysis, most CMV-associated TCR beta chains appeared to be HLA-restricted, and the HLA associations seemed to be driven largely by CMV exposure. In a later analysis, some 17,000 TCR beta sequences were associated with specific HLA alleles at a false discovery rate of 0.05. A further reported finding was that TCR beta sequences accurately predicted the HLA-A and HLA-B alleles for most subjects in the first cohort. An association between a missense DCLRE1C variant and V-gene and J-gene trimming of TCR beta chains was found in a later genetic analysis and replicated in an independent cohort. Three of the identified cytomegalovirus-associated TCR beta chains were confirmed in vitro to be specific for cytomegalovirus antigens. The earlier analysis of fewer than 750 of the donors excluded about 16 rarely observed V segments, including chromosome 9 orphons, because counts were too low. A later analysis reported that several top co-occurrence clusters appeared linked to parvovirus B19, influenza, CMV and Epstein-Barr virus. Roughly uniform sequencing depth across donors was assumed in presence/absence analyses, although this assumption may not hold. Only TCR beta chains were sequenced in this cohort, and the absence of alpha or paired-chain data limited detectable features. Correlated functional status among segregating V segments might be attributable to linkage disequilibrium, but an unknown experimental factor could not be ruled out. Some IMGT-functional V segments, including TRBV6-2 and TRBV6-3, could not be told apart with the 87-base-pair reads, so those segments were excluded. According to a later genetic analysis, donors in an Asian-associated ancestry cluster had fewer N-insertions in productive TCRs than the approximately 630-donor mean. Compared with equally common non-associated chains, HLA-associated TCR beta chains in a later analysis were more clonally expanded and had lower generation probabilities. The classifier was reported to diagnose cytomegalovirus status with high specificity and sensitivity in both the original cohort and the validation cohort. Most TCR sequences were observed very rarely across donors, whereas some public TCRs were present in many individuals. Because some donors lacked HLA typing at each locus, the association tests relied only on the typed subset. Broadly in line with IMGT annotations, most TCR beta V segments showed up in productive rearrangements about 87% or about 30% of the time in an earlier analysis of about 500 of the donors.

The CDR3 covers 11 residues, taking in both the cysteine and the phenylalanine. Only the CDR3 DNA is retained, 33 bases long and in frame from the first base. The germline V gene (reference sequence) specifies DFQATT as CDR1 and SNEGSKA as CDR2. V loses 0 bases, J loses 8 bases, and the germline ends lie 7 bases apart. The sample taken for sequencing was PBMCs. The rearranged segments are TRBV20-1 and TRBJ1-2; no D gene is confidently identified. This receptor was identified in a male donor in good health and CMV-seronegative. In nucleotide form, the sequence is TGCAGTGCTAGAGATCTGCAGGGCTACACCTTC. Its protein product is CSARDLQGYTF.